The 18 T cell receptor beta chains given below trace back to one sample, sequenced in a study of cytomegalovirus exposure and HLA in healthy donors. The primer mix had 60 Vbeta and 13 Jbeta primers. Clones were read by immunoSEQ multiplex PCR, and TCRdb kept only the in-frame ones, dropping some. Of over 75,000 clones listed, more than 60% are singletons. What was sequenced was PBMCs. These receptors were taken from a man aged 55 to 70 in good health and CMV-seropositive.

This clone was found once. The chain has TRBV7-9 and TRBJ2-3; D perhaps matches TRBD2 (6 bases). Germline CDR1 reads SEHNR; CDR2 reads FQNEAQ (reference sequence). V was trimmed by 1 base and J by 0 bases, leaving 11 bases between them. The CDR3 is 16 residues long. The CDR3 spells CASSLGSGTSTDTQYF. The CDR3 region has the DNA TGTGCCAGCAGCTTAGGGTCCGGGACTAGCACAGATACGCAGTATTTT.

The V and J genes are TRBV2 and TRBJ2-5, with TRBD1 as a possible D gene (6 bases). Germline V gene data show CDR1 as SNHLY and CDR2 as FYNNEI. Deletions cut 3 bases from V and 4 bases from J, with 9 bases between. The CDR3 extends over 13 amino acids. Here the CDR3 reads CASSDTGSETQYF. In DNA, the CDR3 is TGTGCCAGCAGTGATACAGGGTCAGAGACCCAGTACTTC.

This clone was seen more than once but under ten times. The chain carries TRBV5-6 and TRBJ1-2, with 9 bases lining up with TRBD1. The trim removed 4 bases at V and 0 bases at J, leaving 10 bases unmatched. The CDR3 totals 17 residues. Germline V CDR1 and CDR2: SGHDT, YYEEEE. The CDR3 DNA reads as TGTGCCAGCAGCCCTCGCGGGACAGGGAGATCTAACTATGGCTACACCTTC. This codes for CASSPRGTGRSNYGYTF. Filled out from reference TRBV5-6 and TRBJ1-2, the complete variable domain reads DAGVTQSPTHLIKTRGQQVTLRCSPKSGHDTVSWYQQALGQGPQFIFQYYEEEERQRGNFPDRFSGHQFPNYSSELNVNALLLGDSALYLCASSPRGTGRSNYGYTFGSGTRLTVV.

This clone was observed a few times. The CDR3 sequence: CSADIYTDTQYF. Here the CDR3 DNA reads TGCAGCGCGGACATTTACACAGATACGCAGTATTTT. V and J are TRBV29-1 and TRBJ2-3; tentative D call: TRBD1 (5 bases). Between the trimmed V and J ends, which lost 7 bases and 2 bases, there was a span of 10 bases. This CDR3 spans 12 amino acids. The germline V gene encodes CDR1 SQVTM and CDR2 ANQGSEA.

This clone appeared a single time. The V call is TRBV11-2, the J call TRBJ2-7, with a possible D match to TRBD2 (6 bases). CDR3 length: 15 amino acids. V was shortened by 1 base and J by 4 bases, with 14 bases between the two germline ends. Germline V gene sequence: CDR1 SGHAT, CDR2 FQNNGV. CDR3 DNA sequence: TGTGCCAGCAGCTTAGGGGGAGGATACTTTTACGAGCAGTACTTC. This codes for CASSLGGGYFYEQYF.

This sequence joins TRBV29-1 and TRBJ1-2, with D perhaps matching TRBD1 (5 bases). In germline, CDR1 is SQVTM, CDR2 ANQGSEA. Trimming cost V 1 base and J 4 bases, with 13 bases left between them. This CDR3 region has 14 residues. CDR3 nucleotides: TGCAGCGTTGAAGCAGCAGGGTTGGGCTATGGCTACACCTTC. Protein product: CSVEAAGLGYGYTF.

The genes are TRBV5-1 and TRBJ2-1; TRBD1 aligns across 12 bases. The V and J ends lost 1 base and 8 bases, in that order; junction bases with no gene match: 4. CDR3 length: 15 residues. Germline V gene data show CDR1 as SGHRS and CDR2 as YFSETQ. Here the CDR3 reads CASSLRDRGRDEQFF. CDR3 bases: TGCGCCAGCAGCTTGCGGGACAGGGGGCGCGATGAGCAGTTCTTC.

The CDR3 loop is CASSFRTGDEQYF. Here the CDR3 DNA reads TGCGCCAGCAGCTTCCGGACAGGGGATGAGCAGTACTTC. The chain joins TRBV5-1 to TRBJ2-7, with 9 bases matching TRBD1. The CDR3 is 13 amino acids. Unmatched junction bases numbered 4, after V lost 2 bases and J lost 7 bases. The germline CDR1 and CDR2 sequences are SGHRS and YFSETQ.

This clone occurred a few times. The CDR3 coding sequence is TGCGCCAGCAGCCAAGGCGTGGGCAAGGGAGGACAGCCCCAGCATTTT. Translated, it gives CASSQGVGKGGQPQHF. The genes are TRBV4-3 and TRBJ1-5; D is unclear. CDR3 length: 16 amino acids. Deletions cut 1 base from V and 7 bases from J, with 17 bases between. Germline assignment: CDR1 LGHNA and CDR2 YSLEER.

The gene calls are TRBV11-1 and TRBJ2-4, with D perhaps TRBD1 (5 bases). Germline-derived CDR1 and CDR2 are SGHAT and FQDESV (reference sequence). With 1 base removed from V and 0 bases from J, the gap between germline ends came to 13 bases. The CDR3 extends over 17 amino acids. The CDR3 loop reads CASSLGALTGAKNIQYF. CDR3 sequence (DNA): TGTGCCAGCAGCTTAGGGGCCTTAACAGGAGCCAAAAACATTCAGTACTTC.

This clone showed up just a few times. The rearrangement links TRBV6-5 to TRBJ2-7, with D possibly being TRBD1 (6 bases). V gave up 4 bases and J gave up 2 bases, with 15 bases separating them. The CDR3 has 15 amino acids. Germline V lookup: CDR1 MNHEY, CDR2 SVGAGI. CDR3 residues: CASSSTGTPTYEQYF. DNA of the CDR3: TGTGCCAGCAGTTCCACCGGGACACCGACCTACGAGCAGTACTTC.

Here the CDR3 reads CASSPGQTGLYGYTF. The CDR3 nucleotides read TGTGCCAGCAGCCCGGGACAGACGGGGTTATATGGCTACACCTTC. V and J are TRBV4-2 and TRBJ1-2, with 7 bases fitting TRBD1. The junction had 10 bases not matched to a gene; V was cut back by 4 bases and J by 5 bases. This CDR3 has 15 amino acids. The germline V gene encodes CDR1 LGHNA and CDR2 YNFKEQ.

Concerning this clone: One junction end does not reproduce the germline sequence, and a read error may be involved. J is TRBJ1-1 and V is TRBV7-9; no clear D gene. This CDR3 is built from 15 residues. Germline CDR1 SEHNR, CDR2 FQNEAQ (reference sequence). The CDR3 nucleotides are TGTTCCAGCAGCTTAGGGCACGTTTCATTCACTGAAGCTTTCTTT. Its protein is CSSSLGHVSFTEAFF.

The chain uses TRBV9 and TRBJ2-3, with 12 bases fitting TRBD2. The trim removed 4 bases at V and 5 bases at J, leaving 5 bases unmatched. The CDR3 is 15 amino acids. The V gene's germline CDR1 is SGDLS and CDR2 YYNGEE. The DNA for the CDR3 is TGTGCCAGCAGCCCGACGACTAGCGGGGGAGATACGCAGTATTTT. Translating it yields CASSPTTSGGDTQYF.

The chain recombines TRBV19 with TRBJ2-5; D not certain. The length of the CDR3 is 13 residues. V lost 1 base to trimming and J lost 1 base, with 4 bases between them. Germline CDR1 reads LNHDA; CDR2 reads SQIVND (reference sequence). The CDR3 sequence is CASSIAFQETQYF. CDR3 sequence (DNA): TGTGCCAGTAGTATAGCGTTCCAAGAGACCCAGTACTTC.

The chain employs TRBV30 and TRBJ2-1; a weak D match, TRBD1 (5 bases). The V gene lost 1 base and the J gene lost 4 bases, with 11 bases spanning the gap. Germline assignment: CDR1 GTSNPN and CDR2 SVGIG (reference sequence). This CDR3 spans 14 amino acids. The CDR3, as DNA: TGTGCCTGGAGTGCCCCAGGGCCGTACAATGAGCAGTTCTTC. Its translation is CAWSAPGPYNEQFF.

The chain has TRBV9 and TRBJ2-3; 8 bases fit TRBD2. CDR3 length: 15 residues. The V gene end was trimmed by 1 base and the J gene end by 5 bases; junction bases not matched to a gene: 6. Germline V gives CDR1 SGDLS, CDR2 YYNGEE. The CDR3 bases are TGTGCCAGCAGCGTATTGGCGGGGGGCCGAGATACGCAGTATTTT. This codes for CASSVLAGGRDTQYF.

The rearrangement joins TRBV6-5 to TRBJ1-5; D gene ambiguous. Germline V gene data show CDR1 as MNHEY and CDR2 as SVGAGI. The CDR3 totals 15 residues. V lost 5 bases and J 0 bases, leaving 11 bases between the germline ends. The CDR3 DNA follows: TGTGCCAGCAGTACCGACTTCTATAGCAATCAGCCCCAGCATTTT. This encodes CASSTDFYSNQPQHF.